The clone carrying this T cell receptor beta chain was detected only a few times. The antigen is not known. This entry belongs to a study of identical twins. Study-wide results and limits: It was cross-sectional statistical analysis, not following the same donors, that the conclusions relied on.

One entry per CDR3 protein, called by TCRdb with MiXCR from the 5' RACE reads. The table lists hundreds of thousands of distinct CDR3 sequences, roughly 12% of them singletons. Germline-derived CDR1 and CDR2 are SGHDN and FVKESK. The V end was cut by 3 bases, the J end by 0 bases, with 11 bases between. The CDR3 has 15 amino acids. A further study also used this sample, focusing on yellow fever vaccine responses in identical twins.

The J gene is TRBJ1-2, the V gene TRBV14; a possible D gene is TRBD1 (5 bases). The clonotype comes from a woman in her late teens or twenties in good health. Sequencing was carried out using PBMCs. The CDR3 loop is CASSQAPGANYGYTF. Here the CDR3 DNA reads TGTGCCAGCAGCCAGGCGCCGGGGGCTAACTATGGCTACACCTTC. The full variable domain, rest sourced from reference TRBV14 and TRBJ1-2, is EAGVTQFPSHSVIEKGQTVTLRCDPISGHDNLYWYRRVMGKEIKFLLHFVKESKQDESGMPNNRFLAERTGGTYSTLKVQPAELEDSGVYFCASSQAPGANYGYTFGSGTRLTVV.